The rows below give T cell receptor beta chains drawn from one sample of a study of lymphopenia after photon versus proton radiotherapy. TCRdb's copy holds only in-frame clones and misses some; the assay was immunoSEQ multiplex PCR. In the table there are over 35,000 clones, 86% of which are singletons. This sample comprised peripheral blood, obtained from a patient treated with proton-based radiotherapy. These receptors all come from a woman in her seventies with pancreatic cancer. Some clones in this sample may be carry-over from other donors' samples. Each CDR3 is given with its conserved first and last residue. Each record gives: D gene, J gene, clone size, V gene, CDR3 DNA, CDR3 protein. The D gene is left open where the match is weak. Clone size appears in some rows only: once, few, many, or a class for an expanded clone.

D gene: TRBD1
J gene: TRBJ2-7
clone size: -
V gene: TRBV6-1
CDR3 DNA: TGTGCCAGCAGTGGAGAGGACAGGGGAATCCACGAGCAGTACTTC
CDR3 protein: CASSGEDRGIHEQYF

D gene: -
J gene: TRBJ2-7
clone size: -
V gene: TRBV5-1
CDR3 DNA: TGCGCCAGCAGCTTGGGCACGGTAGCCTACGAGCAGTACTTC
CDR3 protein: CASSLGTVAYEQYF

D gene: TRBD2
J gene: TRBJ2-7
clone size: -
V gene: TRBV27
CDR3 DNA: TGTGCCAGCAGTTCCTTAGGGGCGGGAGAATCCTACGAGCAGTACTTC
CDR3 protein: CASSSLGAGESYEQYF

D gene: TRBD1
J gene: TRBJ1-5
clone size: -
V gene: TRBV15
CDR3 DNA: TGTGCCACCAGCACGACAGGGGATCGCAATCAGCCCCAGCATTTT
CDR3 protein: CATSTTGDRNQPQHF

D gene: -
J gene: TRBJ1-1
clone size: -
V gene: TRBV6-1
CDR3 DNA: TGTGCCAGCAGTGAACATTTGAACACTGAAGCTTTCTTT
CDR3 protein: CASSEHLNTEAFF

D gene: -
J gene: TRBJ1-1
clone size: -
V gene: TRBV2
CDR3 DNA: TGTGCCAGCAGTGAAGGCGGGGAAGGCGCTTTCTTT
CDR3 protein: CASSEGGEGAFF

D gene: TRBD2
J gene: TRBJ2-7
clone size: -
V gene: TRBV6-1
CDR3 DNA: TGTGCCAGCAGCCCTAGAGGGACTAGCGGGAGCGAGCAGTACTTC
CDR3 protein: CASSPRGTSGSEQYF

D gene: -
J gene: TRBJ1-2
clone size: -
V gene: TRBV7-9
CDR3 DNA: TGTGCCAGCAGCTTAATGGGGGCGCTTGGCTACACCTTC
CDR3 protein: CASSLMGALGYTF

D gene: TRBD2
J gene: TRBJ2-2
clone size: -
V gene: TRBV7-2
CDR3 DNA: TGTGCCAGCAGCCCCCATGGCGGGAGTTACACCGGGGAGCTGTTTTTT
CDR3 protein: CASSPHGGSYTGELFF

D gene: TRBD1
J gene: TRBJ2-2
clone size: -
V gene: TRBV14
CDR3 DNA: TGTGCCAGCAGCCAAGTGACAGGGGGGGCCGGGGAGCTGTTTTTT
CDR3 protein: CASSQVTGGAGELFF

D gene: -
J gene: TRBJ2-7
clone size: -
V gene: TRBV6-5
CDR3 DNA: TGTGCCAGCAGTTACCAACCGCTGGGATACGAGCAGTACTTC
CDR3 protein: CASSYQPLGYEQYF

D gene: TRBD1
J gene: TRBJ1-5
clone size: few
V gene: TRBV28
CDR3 DNA: TGTGCCAGCAGCCTTACAGGGGTCCAGCCCCAGCATTTT
CDR3 protein: CASSLTGVQPQHF

D gene: -
J gene: TRBJ1-1
clone size: -
V gene: TRBV6-6
CDR3 DNA: TGTGCCAGCAGCCCGGGACATGAAGACACTGAAGCTTTCTTT
CDR3 protein: CASSPGHEDTEAFF

D gene: -
J gene: TRBJ1-1
clone size: -
V gene: TRBV27
CDR3 DNA: TGTGCCAGCAGTTTTAGGATGAACACTGAAGCTTTCTTT
CDR3 protein: CASSFRMNTEAFF

D gene: -
J gene: TRBJ1-4
clone size: -
V gene: TRBV6-6
CDR3 DNA: TGTGCCAGCAGTCAAGGCGAAAAACTGTTTTTT
CDR3 protein: CASSQGEKLFF

D gene: TRBD2
J gene: TRBJ2-7
clone size: -
V gene: TRBV5-1
CDR3 DNA: TGCGCCAGCAGCCCCGCGCCTAGCGGGAGCCACGAGCAGTACTTC
CDR3 protein: CASSPAPSGSHEQYF